The 6 T cell receptor beta chains given below trace back to one sample, sequenced in a study of blood T cell repertoires in COVID-19. Some clones are missing from TCRdb's copy, which holds only in-frame ones; the method was immunoSEQ multiplex PCR. The repertoire holds roughly 200,000 clones, with 88% as singletons. Input material: peripheral blood. These receptors came from a woman in her forties who had recovered from COVID-19.

The rearrangement links TRBV6-2 or TRBV6-3 to TRBJ2-2; TRBD1 might be the D (6 bases). Germline lookup yields CDR1 MNHEY and CDR2 SVGEGT. The V end was cut by 2 bases, the J end by 6 bases, with 19 bases between. This CDR3 region has 17 residues. The CDR3 DNA reads as TGTGCCAGCAGTTACCCCGAGGGGGACCCAGGGGCCGGGGAGCTGTTTTTT. Translation: CASSYPEGDPGAGELFF.

The rearrangement uses TRBV2 and TRBJ2-1; TRBD1 agrees at 11 bases. V lost 4 bases and J lost 15; bases outside the gene matches: 23. Germline loops: CDR1 SNHLY, CDR2 FYNNEI. The CDR3 extends over 18 amino acids. Written as DNA, the CDR3 is TGTGCCAGCAGTGGAACCACCCAAGCCGGGACAGGGGGTATTAAACTGTTCTTC. Translation: CASSGTTQAGTGGIKLFF.

The genes are TRBV7-2 and TRBJ2-2, with a tentative D call TRBD2 (5 bases). With 0 bases removed from V and 4 bases from J, the gap between germline ends came to 15 bases. The CDR3 has 17 residues. Germline CDR1 is SGHTA and CDR2 is FQGNSA. The CDR3 sequence is CASSLASRSSGTGELFF. CDR3 DNA sequence: TGTGCCAGCAGCTTAGCGTCGCGTTCCAGCGGCACCGGGGAGCTGTTTTTT.

V and J are TRBV5-1 and TRBJ2-7; D may be TRBD2 (5 bases). This CDR3 has 12 residues. Germline values: CDR1 SGHRS, CDR2 YFSETQ. Trimming took off 0 bases at V and 7 bases at J, with 8 bases between the two ends. In nucleotides, the CDR3 is TGCGCCAGCAGCTTGGACGGGGATGAGCAGTACTTC. Encoded protein: CASSLDGDEQYF. Using reference TRBV5-1 and TRBJ2-7 for the parts outside the CDR3, the full variable domain is KAGVTQTPRYLIKTRGQQVTLSCSPISGHRSVSWYQQTPGQGLQFLFEYFSETQRNKGNFPGRFSGRQFSNSRSEMNVSTLELGDSALYLCASSLDGDEQYFGPGTRLTVT.

This chain links TRBV27 with TRBJ1-4; possibly TRBD1 for D (5 bases). This CDR3 contains 13 residues. Germline V gives CDR1 MNHEY, CDR2 SMNVEV (reference sequence). Trimming pared 8 bases from V and 2 bases from J, leaving 9 bases between. The CDR3: CASQGGTNEKLFF. The CDR3, as DNA: TGTGCCAGCCAGGGCGGCACTAATGAAAAACTGTTTTTT.

This chain connects TRBV27 to TRBJ2-7; unclear D gene. The CDR3 covers 14 residues. CDR1 and CDR2 from the germline V gene are MNHEY and SMNVEV (reference sequence). The V end was cut by 3 bases, the J end by 1 base, with 10 bases between. The CDR3, as DNA: TGTGCCAGCAGTTTTGCTCGGAGTTCCTACGAGCAGTACTTC. The encoded protein is CASSFARSSYEQYF.